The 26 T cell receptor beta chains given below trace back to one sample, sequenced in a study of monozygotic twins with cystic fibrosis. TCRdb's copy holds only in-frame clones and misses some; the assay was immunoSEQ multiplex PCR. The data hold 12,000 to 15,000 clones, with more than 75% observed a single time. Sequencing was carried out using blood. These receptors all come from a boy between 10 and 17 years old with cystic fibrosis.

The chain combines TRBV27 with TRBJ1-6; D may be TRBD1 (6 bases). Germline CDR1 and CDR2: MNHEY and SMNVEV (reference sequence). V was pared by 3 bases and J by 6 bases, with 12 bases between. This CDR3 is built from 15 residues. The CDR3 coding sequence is TGTGCCAGCAGTTTGGGGCCCAGGGGTAATTCACCCCTCCACTTT. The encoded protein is CASSLGPRGNSPLHF.

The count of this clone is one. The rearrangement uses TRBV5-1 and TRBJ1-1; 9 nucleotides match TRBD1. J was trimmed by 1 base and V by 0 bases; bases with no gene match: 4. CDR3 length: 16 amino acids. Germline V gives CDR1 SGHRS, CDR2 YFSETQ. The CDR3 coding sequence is TGCGCCAGCAGCTTGGGGACAGGGGTGGGGAACACTGAAGCTTTCTTT. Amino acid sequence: CASSLGTGVGNTEAFF.

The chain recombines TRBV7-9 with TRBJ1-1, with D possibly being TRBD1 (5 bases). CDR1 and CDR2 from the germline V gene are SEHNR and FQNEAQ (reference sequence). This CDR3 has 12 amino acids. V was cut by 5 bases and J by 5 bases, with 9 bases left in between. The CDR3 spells CASSPGGTEAFF. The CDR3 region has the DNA TGTGCCAGCAGCCCGGGGGGGACTGAAGCTTTCTTT.

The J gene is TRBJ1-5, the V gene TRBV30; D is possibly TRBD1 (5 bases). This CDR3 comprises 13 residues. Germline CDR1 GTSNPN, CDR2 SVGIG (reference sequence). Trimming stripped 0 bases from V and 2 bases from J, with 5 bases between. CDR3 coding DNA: TGTGCCTGGAGTGTCAGGGGCAATCAGCCCCAGCATTTT. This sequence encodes CAWSVRGNQPQHF.

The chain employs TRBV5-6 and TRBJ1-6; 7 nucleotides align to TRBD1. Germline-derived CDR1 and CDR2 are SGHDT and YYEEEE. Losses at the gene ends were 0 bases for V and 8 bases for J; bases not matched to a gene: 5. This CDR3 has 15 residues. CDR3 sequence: CASSLGLTGYSPLHF. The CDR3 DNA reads TGTGCCAGCAGCTTGGGCCTGACAGGGTATTCACCCCTCCACTTT.

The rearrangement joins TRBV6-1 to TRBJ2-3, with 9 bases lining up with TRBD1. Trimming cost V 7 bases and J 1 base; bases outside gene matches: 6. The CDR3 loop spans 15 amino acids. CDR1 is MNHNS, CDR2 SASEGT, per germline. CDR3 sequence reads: CASKGTGIGTDTQYF. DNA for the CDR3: TGTGCCAGCAAAGGGACAGGGATAGGCACAGATACGCAGTATTTT.

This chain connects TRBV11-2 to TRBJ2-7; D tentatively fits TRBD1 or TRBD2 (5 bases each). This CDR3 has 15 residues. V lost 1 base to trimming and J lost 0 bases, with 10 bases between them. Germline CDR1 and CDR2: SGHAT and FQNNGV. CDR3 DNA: TGTGCCAGCAGCTTAGGAGGGGCGAGCTCCTACGAGCAGTACTTC. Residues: CASSLGGASSYEQYF.

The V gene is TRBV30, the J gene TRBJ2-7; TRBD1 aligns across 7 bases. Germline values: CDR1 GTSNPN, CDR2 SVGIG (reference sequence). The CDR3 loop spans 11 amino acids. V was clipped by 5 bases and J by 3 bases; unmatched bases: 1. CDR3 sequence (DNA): TGTGCCTGGGGGGACAGCTACGAGCAGTACTTC. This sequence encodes CAWGDSYEQYF.

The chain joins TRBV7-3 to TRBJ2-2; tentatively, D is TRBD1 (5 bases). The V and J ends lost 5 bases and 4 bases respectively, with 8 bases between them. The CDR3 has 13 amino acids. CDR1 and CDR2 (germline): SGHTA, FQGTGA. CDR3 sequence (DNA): TGTGCCAGCAGCCAACAGGTCACCGGGGAGCTGTTTTTT. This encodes CASSQQVTGELFF.

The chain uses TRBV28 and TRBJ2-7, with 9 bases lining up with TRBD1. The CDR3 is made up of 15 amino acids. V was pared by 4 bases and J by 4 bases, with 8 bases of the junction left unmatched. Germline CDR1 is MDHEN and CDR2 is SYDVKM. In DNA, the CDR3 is TGTGCCAGCAGTTCCCCGGACAGGGGAACGTACGAGCAGTACTTC. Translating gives CASSSPDRGTYEQYF.

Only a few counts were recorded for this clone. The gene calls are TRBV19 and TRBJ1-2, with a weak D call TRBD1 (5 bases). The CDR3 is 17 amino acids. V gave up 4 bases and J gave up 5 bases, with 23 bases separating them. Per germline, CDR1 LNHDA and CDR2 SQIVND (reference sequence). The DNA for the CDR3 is TGTGCCAGTAGTAACCCACACGGAGGGGACGAGCCTTATGGCTACACCTTC. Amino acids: CASSNPHGGDEPYGYTF.

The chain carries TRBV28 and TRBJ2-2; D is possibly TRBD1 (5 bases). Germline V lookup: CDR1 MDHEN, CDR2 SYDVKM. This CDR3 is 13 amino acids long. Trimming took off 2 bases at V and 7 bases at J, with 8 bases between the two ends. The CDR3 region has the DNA TGTGCCAGCAGTTTAGGCAGGGTCGGGGAGCTGTTTTTT. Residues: CASSLGRVGELFF. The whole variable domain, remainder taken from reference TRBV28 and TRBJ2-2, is DVKVTQSSRYLVKRTGEKVFLECVQDMDHENMFWYRQDPGLGLRLIYFSYDVKMKEKGDIPEGYSVSREKKERFSLILESASTNQTSMYLCASSLGRVGELFFGEGSRLTVL.

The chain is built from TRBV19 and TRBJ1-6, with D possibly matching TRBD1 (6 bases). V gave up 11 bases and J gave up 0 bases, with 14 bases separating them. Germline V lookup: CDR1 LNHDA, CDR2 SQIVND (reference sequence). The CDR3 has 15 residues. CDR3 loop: CACKQGSSYNSPLHF. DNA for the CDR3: TGTGCCTGCAAACAGGGAAGCTCCTATAATTCACCCCTCCACTTT.

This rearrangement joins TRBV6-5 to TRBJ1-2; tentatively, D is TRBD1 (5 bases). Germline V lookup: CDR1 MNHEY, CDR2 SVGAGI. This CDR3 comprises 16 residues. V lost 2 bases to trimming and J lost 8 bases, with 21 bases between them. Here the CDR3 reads CASSYAWGIGGDGYTF. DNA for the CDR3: TGTGCCAGCAGTTACGCGTGGGGTATTGGAGGGGACGGCTACACCTTC.

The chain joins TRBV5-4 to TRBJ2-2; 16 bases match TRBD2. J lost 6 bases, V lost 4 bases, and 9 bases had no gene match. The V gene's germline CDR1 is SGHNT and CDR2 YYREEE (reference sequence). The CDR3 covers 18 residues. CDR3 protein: CASSLAGLAGGLAGELFF. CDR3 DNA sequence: TGTGCCAGCAGCCTCGCGGGACTAGCGGGAGGGCTTGCCGGGGAGCTGTTTTTT. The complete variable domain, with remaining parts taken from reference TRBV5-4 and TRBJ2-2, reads ETGVTQSPTHLIKTRGQQVTLRCSSQSGHNTVSWYQQALGQGPQFIFQYYREEENGRGNFPPRFSGLQFPNYSSELNVNALELDDSALYLCASSLAGLAGGLAGELFFGEGSRLTVL.

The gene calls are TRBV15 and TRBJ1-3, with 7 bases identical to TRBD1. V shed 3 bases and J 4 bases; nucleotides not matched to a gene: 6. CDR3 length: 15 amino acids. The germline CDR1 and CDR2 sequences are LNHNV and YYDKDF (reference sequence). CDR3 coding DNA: TGTGCCACCAGCAGGGCGGAGGGACAGGGAAACACCATATATTTT. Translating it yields CATSRAEGQGNTIYF.

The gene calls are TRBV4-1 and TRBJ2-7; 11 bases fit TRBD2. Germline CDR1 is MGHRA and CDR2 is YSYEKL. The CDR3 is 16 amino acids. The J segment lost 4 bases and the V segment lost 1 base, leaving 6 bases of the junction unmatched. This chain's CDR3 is CASSQVAGGPLYEQYF. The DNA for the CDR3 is TGCGCCAGCAGCCAAGTAGCGGGAGGGCCTCTTTACGAGCAGTACTTC.

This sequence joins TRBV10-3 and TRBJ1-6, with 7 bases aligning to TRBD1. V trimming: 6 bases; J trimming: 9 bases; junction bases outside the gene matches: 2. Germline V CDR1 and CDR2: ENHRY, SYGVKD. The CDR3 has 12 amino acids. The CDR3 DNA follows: TGTGCCATCAGCGCAGGGGGTTCACCCCTCCACTTT. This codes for CAISAGGSPLHF.

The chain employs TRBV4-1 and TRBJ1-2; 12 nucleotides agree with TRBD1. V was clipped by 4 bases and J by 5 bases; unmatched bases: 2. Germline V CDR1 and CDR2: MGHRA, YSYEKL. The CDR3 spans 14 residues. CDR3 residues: CASSRDRGLYGYTF. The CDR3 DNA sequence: TGCGCCAGCAGCCGGGACAGGGGGCTTTATGGCTACACCTTC.

The CDR3 protein is CSARGSYEQYF. The CDR3 nucleotides are TGCAGTGCTAGAGGGAGCTACGAGCAGTACTTC. V is TRBV20-1 and J is TRBJ2-5; D call uncertain. The J call is in doubt because the DNA end fits TRBJ2-7 better. The CDR3 is made up of 11 amino acids. The V gene's germline CDR1 is DFQATT and CDR2 SNEGSKA (reference sequence).

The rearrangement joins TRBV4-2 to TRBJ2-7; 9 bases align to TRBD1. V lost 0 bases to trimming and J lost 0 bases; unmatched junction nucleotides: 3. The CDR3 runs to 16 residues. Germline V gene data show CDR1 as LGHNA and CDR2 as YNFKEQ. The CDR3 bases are TGTGCCAGCAGCCAAGAGGGACAGGGACACTCCTACGAGCAGTACTTC. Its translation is CASSQEGQGHSYEQYF.

CDR3 protein: CAISGSRGSQETQYF. CDR3 bases: TGTGCCATCAGTGGTAGCAGGGGGAGTCAAGAGACCCAGTACTTC. The chain has TRBV10-3 and TRBJ2-5; 7 bases line up with TRBD1. V dropped 4 bases and J dropped 2; count of bases not matched to a gene: 7. There are 15 residues in the CDR3. Germline V gene lookup returns CDR1 ENHRY and CDR2 SYGVKD.

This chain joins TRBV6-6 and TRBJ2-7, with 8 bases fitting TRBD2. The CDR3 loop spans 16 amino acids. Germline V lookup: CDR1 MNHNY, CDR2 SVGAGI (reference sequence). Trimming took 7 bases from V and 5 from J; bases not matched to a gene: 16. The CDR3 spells CASTKRVAGKDDEQYF. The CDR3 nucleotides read TGTGCCAGCACCAAAAGGGTAGCGGGGAAAGATGACGAGCAGTACTTC.

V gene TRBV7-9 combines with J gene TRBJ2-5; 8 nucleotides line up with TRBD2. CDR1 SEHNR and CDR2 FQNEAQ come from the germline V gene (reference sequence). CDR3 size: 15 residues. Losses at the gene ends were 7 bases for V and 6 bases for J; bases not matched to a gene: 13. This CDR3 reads CASTPQVAGGKTQYF. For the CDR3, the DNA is TGTGCCAGCACCCCCCAGGTGGCGGGGGGAAAGACCCAGTACTTC.

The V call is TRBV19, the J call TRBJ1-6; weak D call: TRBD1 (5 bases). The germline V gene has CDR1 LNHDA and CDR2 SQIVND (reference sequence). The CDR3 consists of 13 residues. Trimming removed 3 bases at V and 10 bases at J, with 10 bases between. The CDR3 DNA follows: TGTGCCAGTAGTATTGGGGGATCATCACCCCTCCACTTT. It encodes CASSIGGSSPLHF. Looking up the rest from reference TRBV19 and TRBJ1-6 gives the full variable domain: DGGITQSPKYLFRKEGQNVTLSCEQNLNHDAMYWYRQDPGQGLRLIYYSQIVNDFQKGDIAEGYSVSREKKESFPLTVTSAQKNPTAFYLCASSIGGSSPLHFGNGTRLTVT.

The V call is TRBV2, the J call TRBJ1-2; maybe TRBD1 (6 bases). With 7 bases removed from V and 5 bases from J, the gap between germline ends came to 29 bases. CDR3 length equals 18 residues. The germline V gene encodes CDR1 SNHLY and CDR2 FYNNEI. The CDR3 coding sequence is TGTGCCAGCACCGAGGTGGTAGTGGGGGGGCCCGACCGGTATGGCTACACCTTC. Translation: CASTEVVVGGPDRYGYTF.